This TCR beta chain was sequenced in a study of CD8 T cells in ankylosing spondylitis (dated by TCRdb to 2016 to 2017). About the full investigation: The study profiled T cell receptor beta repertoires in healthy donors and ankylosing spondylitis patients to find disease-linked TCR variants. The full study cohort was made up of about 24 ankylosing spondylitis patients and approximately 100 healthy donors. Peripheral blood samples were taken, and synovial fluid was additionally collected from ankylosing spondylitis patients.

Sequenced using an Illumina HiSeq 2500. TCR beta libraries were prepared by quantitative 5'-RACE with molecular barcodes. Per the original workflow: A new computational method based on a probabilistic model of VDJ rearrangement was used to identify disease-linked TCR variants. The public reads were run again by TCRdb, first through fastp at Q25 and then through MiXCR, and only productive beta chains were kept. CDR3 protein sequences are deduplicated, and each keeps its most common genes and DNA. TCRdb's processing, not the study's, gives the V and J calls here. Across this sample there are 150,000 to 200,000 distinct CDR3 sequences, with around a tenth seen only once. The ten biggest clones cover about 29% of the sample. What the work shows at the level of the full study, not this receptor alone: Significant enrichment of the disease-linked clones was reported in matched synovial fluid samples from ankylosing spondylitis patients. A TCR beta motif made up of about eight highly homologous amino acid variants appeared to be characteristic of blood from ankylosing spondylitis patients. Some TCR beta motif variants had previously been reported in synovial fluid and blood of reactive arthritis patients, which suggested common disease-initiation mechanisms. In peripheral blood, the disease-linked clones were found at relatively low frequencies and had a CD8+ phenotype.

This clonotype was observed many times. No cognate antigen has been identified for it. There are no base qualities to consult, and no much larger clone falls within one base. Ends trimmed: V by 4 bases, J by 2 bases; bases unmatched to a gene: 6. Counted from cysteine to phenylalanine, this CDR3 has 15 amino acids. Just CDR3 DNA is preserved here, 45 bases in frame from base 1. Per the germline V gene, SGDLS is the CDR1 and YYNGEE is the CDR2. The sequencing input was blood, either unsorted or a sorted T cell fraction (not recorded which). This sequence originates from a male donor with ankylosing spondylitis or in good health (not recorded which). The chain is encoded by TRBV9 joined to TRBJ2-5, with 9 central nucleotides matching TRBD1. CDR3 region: CASSPRDREQETQYF. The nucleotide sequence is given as TGTGCCAGCAGCCCCCGGGACAGGGAACAAGAGACCCAGTACTTC.